The rows below give T cell receptor beta chains drawn from one sample of a study of CD8 T cells in Susac syndrome. Each CDR3 protein is one row after TCRdb ran MiXCR on the immunoSEQ multiplex PCR reads. The sample has approximately 300,000 distinct CDR3 sequences, 65% to 90% seen once. What was sequenced was CD8+ T cells from PBMCs. All receptors derive from a human donor with multiple sclerosis. The CDR3 runs from the conserved cysteine through the conserved F or W. D genes are given only for firm matches. Clone size is given for some rows only: seen once, a few or many times, or a class if the clone is expanded.

CASTVGQGSDTIYF TGTGCCAGTACTGTGGGACAGGGATCGGACACCATATATTTT . TRBD1 TRBJ1-3 14 TRBV19
CASSLVSAGSLGDEQFF TGTGCCAGCAGCTTAGTATCAGCGGGGAGTCTAGGGGATGAGCAGTTCTTC . TRBD2 TRBJ2-1 17 TRBV7-8
CASTSGGWSQETQYF TGTGCCAGCACCTCCGGGGGTTGGAGCCAAGAGACCCAGTACTTC . . TRBJ2-5 15 TRBV12-3/TRBV12-4
CASSLVPASGGLNEQFF TGTGCCAGCAGCTTAGTCCCCGCTAGCGGGGGCCTCAATGAGCAGTTCTTC few TRBD2 TRBJ2-1 17 TRBV7-4
CASSPRGTSGYEQYF TGTGCCAGCAGCCCCAGAGGGACTAGCGGTTACGAGCAGTACTTC . TRBD2 TRBJ2-7 15 TRBV7-9
CASSPFRYTNTGELFF TGTGCCAGCAGCCCTTTCCGGTACACGAACACCGGGGAGCTGTTTTTT . . TRBJ2-2 16 TRBV11-2
CASGHLGLLSYEQYF TGTGCCAGCGGCCACCTCGGACTTCTCTCGTACGAGCAGTACTTC . . TRBJ2-7 15 TRBV7-8
CASRRTSGHYNEQFF TGTGCCAGCAGACGCACTAGCGGCCACTACAATGAGCAGTTCTTC . TRBD2 TRBJ2-1 15 TRBV11-2
CASSLSIHPKVAFF TGTGCCAGCAGCTTATCTATACACCCCAAAGTGGCTTTCTTT once . TRBJ1-1 14 TRBV7-6
CASSEGTGWTEAFF TGTGCCAGCAGTGAAGGGACAGGGTGGACTGAAGCTTTCTTT . TRBD1 TRBJ1-1 14 TRBV6-1
CASSYSGGSREQYF TGTGCCAGCAGTTACTCCGGCGGGAGCCGCGAGCAGTACTTC few TRBD2 TRBJ2-7 14 TRBV6-5
CASSPTVEETQYF TGTGCCAGCAGTCCGACGGTTGAAGAGACCCAGTACTTC . . TRBJ2-5 13 TRBV9
CSARDRGGNYGYTF TGCAGTGCTAGAGATCGCGGGGGAAACTATGGCTACACCTTC . . TRBJ1-2 14 TRBV20-1
CASSLLTGELFF TGTGCCAGCAGTCTCCTCACCGGGGAGCTGTTTTTT . . TRBJ2-2 12 TRBV7-6
CASSLRTSGRAHTGELFF TGTGCCAGCAGCCTCCGGACTAGCGGGAGGGCGCACACCGGGGAGCTGTTTTTT once TRBD2 TRBJ2-2 18 TRBV7-9
CSALTGGIAIGELFF TGCAGCGCTCTAACCGGGGGTATTGCGATCGGGGAGCTGTTTTTT . . TRBJ2-2 15 TRBV29-1
CARPNPGTSGSAGYEQFF TGTGCCAGACCAAACCCGGGGACTAGCGGGAGTGCAGGCTATGAGCAGTTCTTC . TRBD2 TRBJ2-1 18 TRBV2
CASSQGPLEQFF TGTGCCAGCAGCCAAGGGCCGCTTGAGCAGTTCTTC . . TRBJ2-1 12 TRBV14
CASSRDRGSYNEQFF TGTGCCAGCAGCCGCGACAGGGGTTCCTACAATGAGCAGTTCTTC . TRBD1 TRBJ2-1 15 TRBV11-2
CASSSNRGANEKLFF TGTGCCAGCAGCTCCAACAGGGGGGCTAATGAAAAACTGTTTTTT . TRBD1 TRBJ1-4 15 TRBV7-9
CASSAAGGGGELFF TGTGCCAGCAGCGCCGCGGGAGGGGGCGGGGAGCTGTTTTTT . TRBD2 TRBJ2-2 14 TRBV7-9
CASSLRLGQSKTYEQYF TGTGCCAGCAGTTTGCGACTGGGACAGTCTAAAACCTACGAGCAGTACTTC once TRBD1 TRBJ2-7 17 TRBV6-5
CASSAVESGTQYF TGTGCCAGCAGTGCCGTGGAGTCGGGTACGCAGTATTTT . . TRBJ2-3 13 TRBV6-2/TRBV6-3
CASGRPGTWEGKQFF TGTGCCAGCGGACGGCCCGGCACCTGGGAGGGTAAGCAGTTCTTC . TRBD2 TRBJ2-1 15 TRBV12-3/TRBV12-4
CASSQDATASYEQYF TGCGCCAGCAGCCAAGATGCGACCGCATCCTACGAGCAGTACTTC . . TRBJ2-7 15 TRBV4-3
CASSFAGEAYEQYF TGCGCCAGCAGCTTTGCCGGGGAGGCCTACGAGCAGTACTTC . . TRBJ2-7 14 TRBV5-1
CASSDGTNTGELFF TGTGCCAGCAGTGATGGGACGAACACCGGGGAGCTGTTTTTT . . TRBJ2-2 14 TRBV27
CASSQDMGDQPQHF TGTGCCAGCAGCCAAGATATGGGGGATCAGCCCCAGCATTTT . . TRBJ1-5 14 TRBV3-1
CASSQLPPVAGDTQYF TGTGCCAGCAGCCAATTACCCCCTGTAGCGGGAGATACGCAGTATTTT . TRBD2 TRBJ2-3 16 TRBV14
CASSPRQREPHNEQFF TGTGCCAGCAGTCCCAGGCAGCGGGAGCCCCACAATGAGCAGTTCTTC once TRBD2 TRBJ2-1 16 TRBV6-6
CASSLAGFGNTIYF TGTGCCAGCAGTTTGGCAGGGTTCGGAAACACCATATATTTT once . TRBJ1-3 14 TRBV28
CASSVAGGKAANEKLFF TGTGCCAGCAGCGTAGCTGGAGGGAAGGCGGCTAATGAAAAACTGTTTTTT . . TRBJ1-4 17 TRBV9
CASSDVGDSGELFF TGTGCCAGCAGCGACGTAGGCGACTCCGGGGAGCTGTTTTTT once . TRBJ2-2 14 TRBV9